This is a list of T cell receptor beta chains from one sample in a study of T-cell reconstitution after alpha-beta-depleted transplantation in children. TCRdb itself ran the PCR reads through MiXCR, one entry per CDR3 protein. The table records roughly 220,000 distinct CDR3 sequences, around 12% of them present only once. The sequences come from PBMCs from the stem cell graft donor, collected from the stem cell graft. The receptors derive from a human donor who donated a stem cell graft to a child with acute lymphoblastic leukemia. CDR3s leave out the opening cysteine and the closing phenylalanine or tryptophan. A D gene is named only where the DNA matches it firmly.

V gene,D gene,CDR3 protein
TRBV29-1,.,SVLTRAYNEQF
TRBV11-2,.,ASSPSGVSTDTQY
TRBV6-1,TRBD1,ASTPGGRGPYQPQH
TRBV12-3/TRBV12-4,.,ASSPRRANYGYT
TRBV29-1,TRBD1,SDSGGWKTEAF
TRBV27,.,ASSTGPTLYNSPLH
TRBV19,.,ASTGEYSNQPQH
TRBV24-1,.,ATRGGTEAF
TRBV5-1,TRBD1,ASSLDRGPYNEQF
TRBV5-5,.,ASSLHDSYEQY
TRBV5-6,.,ASSSEALRTDTQY
TRBV29-1,TRBD1,SVPYRDRPYEQY
TRBV7-8,.,ASSPESVPAIPGDTQY
TRBV5-1,TRBD1,ASSPRQGVDTQY
TRBV29-1,.,SVTGRDLNYEQY
TRBV12-3/TRBV12-4,TRBD1,ASSLGDSSRETQY
TRBV7-2,TRBD1,ASSLEGTGNYGYT
TRBV16,.,ASSQSRGLGNSPLH
TRBV2,TRBD1,ASSPRTGDNEQF
TRBV27,.,ASVQGGLNTGELF